The T cell receptor beta chain described here comes from a study of cytomegalovirus exposure and HLA in healthy donors (TCRdb year 2017). Turning to the overall study: According to a later analysis, the approximately 120 validation repertoires were produced on the same platform as the roughly 720 repertoires of the first cohort. A separate validation cohort of roughly 130 different subjects was used in addition to the roughly 640-subject first cohort. The aim of the study was to test whether cataloging public T cell receptors could identify signatures of past pathogen exposure. To predict cytomegalovirus infection status, the study combined high-throughput TCR immunosequencing, statistical association of individual TCRs with disease status, and machine learning. Broad study findings and their caveats: Cytomegalovirus status was reported to be diagnosed by the classifier with high specificity and sensitivity in both the original and validation cohorts. Across donors, most TCR sequences were observed very rarely, whereas some public TCRs were present in many individuals. In a later analysis, TCRs clustered in the first cohort were found to also tend to co-occur in the approximately 120 validation repertoires, with 94% of cluster scores above 0. In vitro tests confirmed that three of the cytomegalovirus-associated TCR beta chains recognize cytomegalovirus antigens. The study gave a list of more than 150 TCR beta chains associated with cytomegalovirus. The authors suggested that the approach could potentially be extended to other disease states and immunological phenotypes. A later analysis lacked HLA typing for the validation cohort, so it scored co-occurrence in that cohort across all 120 repertoires.

Donors formed part of the validation cohort, which comprised 120 subjects and was distinct from the first cohort of 690 or so subjects. Libraries were built with the immunoSEQ multiplex PCR assay. The original methods were these. A statistical classification framework was built to diagnose cytomegalovirus status from the catalog of TCR beta chain sequences. Entries here come from immuneACCESS through TCRdb and include only in-frame sequences with V and J called. Some clones fail to appear in such tables; in the studies checked, an unresolved V gene covers under half of the shortfall, and the cause of the remainder is unknown. V and J calls plus clone size are reproduced from that table; the DNA served to infer D and trimming. This sample lists more than 85,000 clones; approximately 90% were detected once. More than 1.4% of the sample is in the top ten clones. The sample holds one count of this clone. Its recognized antigen is unknown. Nothing much larger sits one base from this clone, and base qualities are not available.

Sequences were obtained from PBMCs. The clonotype comes from a woman in her twenties or thirties in good health and CMV-seropositive.

The nucleotides are TGTGCCAGCAGCTTAGGCCCGGGGGGGCGGGAGACCCAGTACTTC. Translation gives CASSLGPGGRETQYF. The chain couples TRBV7-3 to TRBJ2-5; 8 of the junction bases match TRBD2. V is cut back by 2 bases and J by 5 bases, with 7 bases in the junction unmatched. From the germline V gene, CDR1 is SGHTA and CDR2 is FQGTGA. CDR3 length: 15 amino acids, cysteine to phenylalanine. Left in the record is the CDR3 DNA by itself, 45 bases read in frame from the first base.